The rows below give T cell receptor beta chains drawn from one sample of a study of cytomegalovirus exposure and HLA in healthy donors. Assay: immunoSEQ multiplex PCR; the TCRdb copy retains only in-frame clones and omits some. The sample includes 50,000 or so clones, roughly 94% of them seen just once. What was sequenced was PBMCs. The source is a man younger than 35 in good health and CMV-seronegative. Each CDR3 is given with its conserved first and last residue.

j_call v_call cdr3_aa
TRBJ2-7 TRBV4-1 CASSQTTGTDYEQYF
TRBJ2-3 TRBV7-2 CASSFGVIDTQYF
TRBJ1-4 TRBV5-1 CASSRTSGTGNEKLFF
TRBJ2-7 TRBV10-1 CASSEKRGIYEQYF
TRBJ2-2 TRBV30 CAWKQRPGLEKGTGELFF
TRBJ1-4 TRBV18 CASSPGQNEKLFF
TRBJ1-2 TRBV6-6 CASTRDRVAGYTF
TRBJ2-3 TRBV27 CASSKQGRTDTQYF
TRBJ2-7 TRBV14 CASSHVAGVAYEQYF
TRBJ2-6 TRBV19 CASSRGEGSGANVLTF
TRBJ2-2 TRBV19 CASRSLGLADDTGELFF
TRBJ2-3 TRBV19 CASSGRTGLSTDTQYF
TRBJ2-3 TRBV30 CAWGGTSGRRTDTQYF
TRBJ1-1 TRBV11-2 CASSLGGQANTEAFF
TRBJ2-3 TRBV29-1 CSVEGRASTDTQYF
TRBJ2-2 TRBV14 CASSPTEKYTGELFF
TRBJ2-1 TRBV7-3 CASSLGGSAYNEQFF
TRBJ2-2 TRBV7-2 CASSLIQSGTGELFF
TRBJ1-2 TRBV7-2 CASSTRTGENGYTF
TRBJ2-7 TRBV28 CASRVNQGHEQYF
TRBJ1-2 TRBV6-5 CASRPLGDRGYGYTF
TRBJ2-1 TRBV15 CATSSLATNNEQFF
TRBJ2-1 TRBV2 CASSPLRDTIRREQFF
TRBJ1-2 TRBV28 CASRDSNYGYTF
TRBJ2-7 TRBV7-2 CASSFSRGSSYEQYF
TRBJ1-5 TRBV25-1 CASSPNNGQGAGQPQHF
TRBJ2-7 TRBV10-3 CAISGQLLEQYF
TRBJ2-3 TRBV2 CASRSQRDSPQYF
TRBJ1-1 TRBV7-8 CASSRVGANTEAFF
TRBJ2-1 TRBV7-8 CASSSDRPNEQFF
TRBJ1-2 TRBV28 CASSLRQGNYGYTF
TRBJ2-1 TRBV12-5 CASGFGSIVTSGYSYNEQFF